Below, 28 T cell receptor beta chains from the same sample are listed, as sequenced in a study of regulatory and conventional T cells in RAG deficiency. The sorted conventional CD4+ T cells were CD25-low and CD127-high, with genomic DNA sequenced. TCRdb's copy holds only in-frame clones and misses some; the assay was immunoSEQ multiplex PCR. Counted here are roughly 30,000 clones, approximately 96% occurring once; the ten biggest clones make up under 0.45%. This sample was shared with a second study, whose subject was regulatory T cells. This second study says: Amplification used 52 TRBV primers and 13 TRBJ primers.

The sample consisted of CD25- CD4+ T cells sorted from blood. Receptor source: a human donor in good health.

This clone was observed once. Different DNA sequences within this sample yield the same CDR3. The J gene is TRBJ1-6, the V gene TRBV30; D is unresolved. CDR1 and CDR2 (germline): GTSNPN, SVGIG (reference sequence). The length of the CDR3 is 15 residues. Trimming stripped 2 bases from V and 0 bases from J, with 8 bases between. CDR3 protein: CAWSRDSSYNSPLHF. CDR3 sequence (DNA): TGTGCCTGGAGTCGAGATAGCTCCTATAATTCACCCCTCCACTTT.

The chain uses TRBV14 and TRBJ2-5, with 10 bases matching TRBD1. With V trimmed by 3 bases and J by 2 bases, 9 bases remained unmatched. CDR3 length: 17 amino acids. The V gene's germline CDR1 is SGHDN and CDR2 FVKESK. The CDR3 DNA is TGTGCCAGCAGCCACGTTCGTGTGGACAGGGGGCAAGAGACCCAGTACTTC. Encoded protein: CASSHVRVDRGQETQYF.

This clone was recorded only once. V is TRBV10-1 and J is TRBJ1-1; D possibly corresponds to TRBD1 (6 bases). Germline loops: CDR1 WNHNN, CDR2 SYGVQD (reference sequence). Trimming shortened V by 6 bases and J by 8 bases, and 16 bases separated the two germline ends. The CDR3 covers 13 residues. CDR3 nucleotides: TGCGCCAGCAGCCATGGACAGAGGACCGAAGCTTTCTTT. This encodes CASSHGQRTEAFF.

This CDR3 reads CASSPSGGIPLHF. CDR3 nucleotides: TGTGCCAGCTCACCGTCCGGAGGCATCCCCCTCCACTTT. The chain recombines TRBV18 with TRBJ1-6; no definite D call. Germline V gives CDR1 KGHSH, CDR2 LQKENI. The CDR3 extends over 13 amino acids. Trimming took 3 bases from V and 13 from J, leaving 13 bases between them.

The CDR3 DNA reads as TGTGCCAGCAGCGGGGGCCCTCTCAACTATGGCTACACCTTC. This encodes CASSGGPLNYGYTF. V gene TRBV9 combines with J gene TRBJ1-2; D is perhaps TRBD1 (5 bases). The CDR3 consists of 14 residues. With 3 bases removed from V and 2 bases from J, the gap between germline ends came to 11 bases. The germline V gene encodes CDR1 SGDLS and CDR2 YYNGEE.

This rearrangement joins TRBV4-2 to TRBJ2-3; the match to TRBD1 covers 8 bases. There are 15 residues in the CDR3. Trimming at V came to 5 bases and at J to 0 bases, leaving 4 bases not matched to a gene. Germline CDR1 reads LGHNA; CDR2 reads YNFKEQ. CDR3 residues: CASSYRQGSTDTQYF. CDR3 DNA: TGTGCCAGCAGCTATAGACAGGGGAGCACAGATACGCAGTATTTT.

This chain links TRBV7-2 with TRBJ2-2; 10 nucleotides line up with TRBD2. CDR1 is SGHTA and CDR2 is FQGNSA in the germline V gene. The trim removed 5 bases at V and 6 bases at J, leaving 9 bases unmatched. The CDR3 length is 16 residues. CDR3 in DNA: TGTGCCAGCAGCATCGCCGGGACTAGCGTGCCCGGGGAGCTGTTTTTT. Protein: CASSIAGTSVPGELFF. The full variable domain, in which reference TRBV7-2 and TRBJ2-2 provide the parts outside the CDR3, is GAGVSQSPSNKVTEKGKDVELRCDPISGHTALYWYRQSLGQGLEFLIYFQGNSAPDKSGLPSDRFSAERTGGSVSTLTIQRTQQEDSAVYLCASSIAGTSVPGELFFGEGSRLTVL.

This sequence joins TRBV2 and TRBJ2-2; TRBD2 aligns across 12 bases. The CDR3 is made up of 17 amino acids. The V segment lost 6 bases and the J segment 6 bases; nucleotides outside the gene matches: 11. Germline CDR1 is SNHLY and CDR2 is FYNNEI. This chain's CDR3 is CASRKGLAGGPSGELFF. DNA of the CDR3: TGTGCCAGCAGGAAGGGGCTAGCGGGAGGGCCATCCGGGGAGCTGTTTTTT.

V is TRBV5-1 and J is TRBJ1-3, with TRBD1 matching over 7 bases. With 4 bases clipped from V and 4 bases from J, the junction kept 8 bases outside the gene matches. Germline lookup yields CDR1 SGHRS and CDR2 YFSETQ. This CDR3 is built from 15 residues. The CDR3 loop is CASSRTRDSGNTIYF. Written as DNA, the CDR3 is TGCGCCAGCAGCCGTACCCGGGACAGCGGAAACACCATATATTTT.

The chain carries TRBV30 and TRBJ2-7; D remains ambiguous. The V end lost 0 bases, the J end lost 3 bases, and 3 bases lay between the germline ends. This CDR3 comprises 11 residues. Germline-derived CDR1 and CDR2 are GTSNPN and SVGIG (reference sequence). CDR3: CAWSVLYEQYF. CDR3 DNA: TGTGCCTGGAGTGTACTCTACGAGCAGTACTTC.

The chain carries TRBV20-1 and TRBJ2-4, with D possibly being TRBD2 (6 bases). The CDR3 loop spans 11 amino acids. The ends were cut back, 7 bases at V and 7 bases at J, with 11 bases in the middle. Germline assignment: CDR1 DFQATT and CDR2 SNEGSKA (reference sequence). The CDR3 sequence: CSGLGGNIQYF. The CDR3 region has the DNA TGCAGTGGCCTGGGGGGTAACATTCAGTACTTC.

This chain uses TRBV9 with TRBJ2-1, with 10 positions matching TRBD2. CDR1 is SGDLS, CDR2 YYNGEE, per germline. Trimming took 0 bases from V and 4 from J; bases not matched to a gene: 1. CDR3 size: 15 residues. DNA for the CDR3: TGTGCCAGCAGCGTAGAACTAGCGGGATACAATGAGCAGTTCTTC. Residues: CASSVELAGYNEQFF.

The V and J genes are TRBV7-2 and TRBJ1-2; tentative D call: TRBD1 (6 bases). Between the trimmed V and J ends, which lost 7 bases and 1 base, there was a span of 16 bases. Per the germline V gene, CDR1 is SGHTA and CDR2 is FQGNSA. CDR3 length: 15 amino acids. CDR3 sequence reads: CASILTGHINYGYTF. In DNA, the CDR3 is TGTGCCAGCATCCTGACGGGACACATTAACTATGGCTACACCTTC. The variable domain in full, completed from reference TRBV7-2 and TRBJ1-2, reads GAGVSQSPSNKVTEKGKDVELRCDPISGHTALYWYRQSLGQGLEFLIYFQGNSAPDKSGLPSDRFSAERTGGSVSTLTIQRTQQEDSAVYLCASILTGHINYGYTFGSGTRLTVV.

V usage is TRBV30 and J usage is TRBJ2-3; TRBD2 agrees at 13 bases. Germline values: CDR1 GTSNPN, CDR2 SVGIG (reference sequence). V trimming: 2 bases; J trimming: 4 bases; junction bases outside the gene matches: 9. The CDR3 spans 17 residues. CDR3 loop: CAWSPLRTSGRADTQYF. The CDR3 coding sequence is TGTGCCTGGAGTCCTCTCCGAACTAGCGGGAGGGCAGATACGCAGTATTTT.

The V and J genes are TRBV6-5 and TRBJ2-1; D is possibly TRBD2 (6 bases). Germline CDR1 is MNHEY and CDR2 is SVGAGI. The V end lost 0 bases, the J end lost 5 bases, and 14 bases lay between the germline ends. CDR3 length: 16 residues. Written as DNA, the CDR3 is TGTGCCAGCAGTTACTCAGGCGGGGATTATAACAATGAGCAGTTCTTC. Translating it yields CASSYSGGDYNNEQFF.

The rearrangement uses TRBV28 and TRBJ2-7; TRBD1 might be the D (5 bases). The CDR3 extends over 13 amino acids. V gave up 9 bases and J gave up 2 bases, with 14 bases separating them. Germline values: CDR1 MDHEN, CDR2 SYDVKM. This chain's CDR3 is CASTRGRAYEQYF. The CDR3 DNA is TGTGCCAGTACCCGAGGCAGGGCCTACGAGCAGTACTTC.

V is TRBV14 and J is TRBJ2-7; D is uncertain. Germline V CDR1 and CDR2: SGHDN, FVKESK. CDR3 length equals 15 residues. The V end was cut by 6 bases, the J end by 2 bases, with 17 bases between. CDR3 amino acids: CASSPVGQAPYEQYF. CDR3 DNA sequence: TGTGCCAGCAGTCCCGTTGGGCAGGCGCCCTACGAGCAGTACTTC.

The J gene is TRBJ1-5, the V gene TRBV6-1; tentative D call: TRBD1 (6 bases). With 1 base removed from V and 2 bases from J, the gap between germline ends came to 12 bases. The CDR3 has 16 amino acids. Germline-derived CDR1 and CDR2 are MNHNS and SASEGT. Written as DNA, the CDR3 is TGTGCCAGCAGTGAAGGCCAATACAGGGGCAATCAGCCCCAGCATTTT. Amino acids: CASSEGQYRGNQPQHF.

This chain connects TRBV7-2 to TRBJ1-5, with 7 bases aligning to TRBD1. There are 12 residues in the CDR3. The J segment lost 13 bases and the V segment lost 5 bases, leaving 8 bases of the junction unmatched. Germline V gives CDR1 SGHTA, CDR2 FQGNSA. DNA for the CDR3: TGTGCCAGCAGCACGACAGGGTGGCCTCAGCATTTT. Its translation is CASSTTGWPQHF.

The rearrangement links TRBV27 to TRBJ2-1; TRBD2 agrees at 7 bases. After removal of 7 bases from V and 7 bases from J, the junction contained 7 bases not matched to a gene. The CDR3 covers 13 residues. The germline V gene encodes CDR1 MNHEY and CDR2 SMNVEV (reference sequence). In DNA form, the CDR3 reads TGTGCCAGCAACGGGGGACTACAAAATGAGCAGTTCTTC. It yields the protein CASNGGLQNEQFF.

The rearrangement joins TRBV7-9 to TRBJ1-4; the match to TRBD1 covers 8 bases. The CDR3 totals 14 residues. Germline CDR1 reads SEHNR; CDR2 reads FQNEAQ (reference sequence). V was pared by 5 bases and J by 8 bases, with 7 bases of the junction left unmatched. DNA for the CDR3: TGTGCCAGCAGCCCAGGGGGCGGGGGCGAAAAACTGTTTTTT. As protein: CASSPGGGGEKLFF.

V and J are TRBV7-6 and TRBJ2-7; TRBD2 aligns across 7 bases. V trimming: 5 bases; J trimming: 2 bases; junction bases outside the gene matches: 6. The CDR3 has 14 amino acids. The germline gives CDR1 SGHVS, CDR2 FNYEAQ. CDR3: CASSNRLATYEQYF. As DNA, the CDR3 is TGTGCCAGCAGCAATAGACTAGCAACCTACGAGCAGTACTTC. Using reference TRBV7-6 and TRBJ2-7 for the parts outside the CDR3, the full variable domain is GAGVSQSPRYKVTKRGQDVALRCDPISGHVSLYWYRQALGQGPEFLTYFNYEAQQDKSGLPNDRFSAERPEGSISTLTIQRTEQRDSAMYRCASSNRLATYEQYFGPGTRLTVT.

The genes are TRBV6-5 and TRBJ1-2; TRBD1 matches 9 bases. J lost 8 bases, V lost 5 bases, and 12 bases had no gene match. CDR3 size: 15 residues. Germline V gene lookup returns CDR1 MNHEY and CDR2 SVGAGI. The DNA for the CDR3 is TGTGCCAGCAGTAAAGACAGGGGGTCTTGGAGAGGCTACACCTTC. Amino acid sequence: CASSKDRGSWRGYTF.

The chain links TRBV30 to TRBJ1-3; D call uncertain. The V gene lost 3 bases and the J gene lost 0 bases, with 9 bases spanning the gap. CDR3 length: 14 residues. Germline CDR1 and CDR2: GTSNPN and SVGIG (reference sequence). The CDR3 here is CAWRTKSSGNTIYF. The CDR3 nucleotides are TGTGCCTGGAGAACTAAAAGCTCTGGAAACACCATATATTTT.

In its sample, this clone was seen a few times. V and J are TRBV6-6 and TRBJ1-2; D perhaps matches TRBD1 (6 bases). The germline gives CDR1 MNHNY, CDR2 SVGAGI (reference sequence). This CDR3 has 14 residues. Trimming stripped 6 bases from V and 7 bases from J, with 18 bases between. The CDR3 sequence is CASSPGQGRFGYTF. The CDR3 coding sequence is TGTGCCAGCAGCCCCGGGCAGGGGCGTTTTGGCTACACCTTC.

The chain carries TRBV6-1 and TRBJ1-2, with no clear D. Germline V gives CDR1 MNHNS, CDR2 SASEGT. The ends were cut back, 5 bases at V and 3 bases at J, with 13 bases in the middle. The CDR3 is 14 residues long. The CDR3 protein is CASSPTQLDYGYTF. The DNA for the CDR3 is TGTGCCAGCAGTCCCACACAGCTTGACTATGGCTACACCTTC.

The chain employs TRBV21-1 and TRBJ2-1; TRBD2, the table's D call, was not compared with the DNA. TRBV21-1 is noted as a pseudogene. The CDR3 totals 19 residues. CDR3 protein: CASSKVTSGGAEERNEQFF. CDR3 DNA: TGTGCCAGCAGCAAAGTTACTAGCGGGGGGGCCGAGGAACGCAATGAGCAGTTCTTC.

The J gene is TRBJ2-5, the V gene TRBV5-1; 15 bases line up with TRBD2. The CDR3 sequence is 18 residues long. V lost 4 bases to trimming and J lost 1 base; unmatched junction nucleotides: 8. Germline V CDR1 and CDR2: SGHRS, YFSETQ. The CDR3 sequence: CASSKGLAGGLSQETQYF. DNA for the CDR3: TGCGCCAGCAGCAAGGGACTAGCGGGAGGTTTAAGCCAAGAGACCCAGTACTTC.